This T cell receptor (beta chain) stems from a study of siplizumab effects on memory and regulatory T cells. Generated by immunoSEQ multiplex PCR, the TCRdb table keeps only in-frame clones and is missing some. Altogether nearly 85,000 clones are present, just under 95% being singletons, with the ten largest covering approximately 18%. V was trimmed by 3 bases and J by 0 bases, leaving 5 bases between them. The CDR3 has 13 amino acids. The germline CDR1 and CDR2 sequences are PRHDT and FYEKMQ (reference sequence). The chain joins TRBV13 to TRBJ1-1; no definite D call. Material: CD8+ T cells sorted from blood. This TCR was recovered from a human donor in good health. This CDR3 reads CASSFPVNTEAFF. Written as DNA, the CDR3 is TGTGCCAGCAGCTTTCCTGTGAACACTGAAGCTTTCTTT.